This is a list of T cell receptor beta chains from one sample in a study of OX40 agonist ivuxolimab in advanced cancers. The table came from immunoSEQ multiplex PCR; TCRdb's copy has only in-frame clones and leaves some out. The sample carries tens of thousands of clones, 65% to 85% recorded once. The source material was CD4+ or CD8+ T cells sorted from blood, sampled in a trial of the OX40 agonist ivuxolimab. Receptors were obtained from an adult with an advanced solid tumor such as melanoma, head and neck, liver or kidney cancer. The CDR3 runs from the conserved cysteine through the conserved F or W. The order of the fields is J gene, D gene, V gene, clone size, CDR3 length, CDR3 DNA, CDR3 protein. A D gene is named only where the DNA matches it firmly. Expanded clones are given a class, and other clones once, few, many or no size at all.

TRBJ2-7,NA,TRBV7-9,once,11,TGTGCCAGCAGCTTGAACTACGAGCAGTACTTC,CASSLNYEQYF
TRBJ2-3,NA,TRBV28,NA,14,TGTGCCAGCACCCCCTGGGCTAGCACAGATACGCAGTATTTT,CASTPWASTDTQYF
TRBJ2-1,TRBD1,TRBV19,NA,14,TGTGCCAGTAGTCTGAGGACAGGATCCAATGAGCAGTTCTTC,CASSLRTGSNEQFF
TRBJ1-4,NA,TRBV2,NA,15,TGTGCCAGCAGTGAATGGACTGTCGGAAGTGAAAAACTGTTTTTT,CASSEWTVGSEKLFF
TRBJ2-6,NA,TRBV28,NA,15,TGTGCCAGCAGTCTACAGTTCTCTGGGGCCAACGTCCTGACTTTC,CASSLQFSGANVLTF
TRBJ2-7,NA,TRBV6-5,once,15,TGTGCCAGCAGTTACTCTTCAGTAAACTCCTACGAGCAGTACTTC,CASSYSSVNSYEQYF
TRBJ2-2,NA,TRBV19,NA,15,TGTGCCAGTAATGAGGGAGGCGTTTTCACCGGGGAGCTGTTTTTT,CASNEGGVFTGELFF
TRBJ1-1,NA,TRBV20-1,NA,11,TGCAGGCCAGGGCAGAACACTGAAGCTTTCTTT,CRPGQNTEAFF
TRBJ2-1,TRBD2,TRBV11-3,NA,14,TGTGCCAGCAGCTCTAGAGGACTAGACAATGAGCAGTTCTTC,CASSSRGLDNEQFF
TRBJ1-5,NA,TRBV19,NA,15,TGTGCCAGCAAAGGAGAGTTTACCAGCAATCAGCTCCAGCATTTT,CASKGEFTSNQLQHF
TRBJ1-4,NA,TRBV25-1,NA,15,TGTGCCAGCAGTGAGCGAGGGGGTACGGGTGAAAAACTGTTTTTT,CASSERGGTGEKLFF
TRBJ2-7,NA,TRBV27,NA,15,TGTGCCAGTGCCCCAGGTGGGCCGAGGTTTTACGAGCAGTACTTC,CASAPGGPRFYEQYF
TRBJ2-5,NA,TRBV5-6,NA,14,TGTGCCAGCAGCTTTTGGGGGCTGCGAGAGACCCAGTACTTC,CASSFWGLRETQYF
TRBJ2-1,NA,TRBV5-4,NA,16,TGTGCCAGCAGCTTGGCGGGTATAGGACAGAAGTCTGAGCAGTTCTTC,CASSLAGIGQKSEQFF
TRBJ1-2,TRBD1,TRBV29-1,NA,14,TGCAGCGTCCCCTGGGACAGTATCCCCTATGGCTACACCTTC,CSVPWDSIPYGYTF
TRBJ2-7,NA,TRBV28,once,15,TGTGCCAGCAGTTCTACACAGGGTTGGTCCTACGAGCAGTACTTC,CASSSTQGWSYEQYF
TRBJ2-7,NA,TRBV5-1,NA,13,TGCGCCAGCAGCTTGGGGCGAGACCGGGAGCAGTACTTC,CASSLGRDREQYF
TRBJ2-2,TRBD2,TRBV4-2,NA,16,TGTGCCAGCAGCCTTAGCGGGACCACCGACACCGGGGAGCTGTTTTTT,CASSLSGTTDTGELFF
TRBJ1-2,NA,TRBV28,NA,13,TGTGCCAGCAGCCCTCGTTTTAACTATGGCTACACCTTC,CASSPRFNYGYTF
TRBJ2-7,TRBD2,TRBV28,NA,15,TGTGCCAGCAGTCTAGCGACTAGCGGGAGATACGAGCAGTACTTC,CASSLATSGRYEQYF
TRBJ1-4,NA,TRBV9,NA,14,TGTGCCAGCATTCACTCTGACAATAATGAAAAACTGTTTTTT,CASIHSDNNEKLFF
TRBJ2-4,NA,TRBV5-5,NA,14,TGTGCCAGCAGCTTGTTGGGGGTAGGAAACATTCAGTACTTC,CASSLLGVGNIQYF